Below, 5 T cell receptor beta chains from the same sample are listed, as sequenced in a study of post-analysis software for immune sequencing data (dated by TCRdb to 2015 to 2017). These receptors lack a known antigen. The receptor library was made with PCR. The data were produced on an Illumina HiSeq 2500. Unique molecular identifiers were incorporated into TCR beta cDNA libraries to reduce PCR and sequencing biases. TCRdb reworked the public reads: Q25 trimming with fastp, MiXCR clone assembly, productive beta chains retained. Rows are combined by CDR3 protein, so each entry shows the most common genes and DNA. Across this sample there are roughly 730,000 distinct CDR3 sequences, with around 27% seen only once. Of the sample, around 0.55% falls within the top ten clones. General findings and caveats noted by the study authors: Significantly higher frequencies in patients than in controls were found for roughly 5 TRBV segments, including TRBV5-6, TRBV5-1 and TRBV20-1.

Source material: blood. These receptor sequences come from a girl under 18 with multiple sclerosis.

The genes are TRBV5-1 and TRBJ2-5; 12 positions match TRBD2. This CDR3 region has 14 residues. The ends lost 7 bases at V and 11 bases at J; junction bases unmatched: 12. Germline values: CDR1 SGHRS, CDR2 YFSETQ. The CDR3 here is CASAASGGVNEQYF. CDR3 in DNA: TGCGCCAGCGCCGCTAGCGGGGGGGTCAATGAGCAGTACTTC.

A word on this clonotype: Given a much more abundant clone one base away, this may be a read error. This chain joins TRBV6-5 and TRBJ2-5; 10 bases match TRBD1. The DNA end is a closer match to TRBJ2-7, so the J assignment may be wrong. From germline, CDR1 is MNHEY and CDR2 SVGAGI. The length of the CDR3 is 15 residues. The DNA of the CDR3 is TGTGCCAGCAGTTACACACGGGACAGGGGTTCCGAGCAGTACTTC. As protein: CASSYTRDRGSEQYF.

This clonotype appeared many times. This chain uses TRBV12-3 or TRBV12-4 with TRBJ2-5, with TRBD2 matching 10 bases. Germline trimming cut 2 bases from V and 3 bases from J; bases unmatched to any gene: 0. CDR3 length: 14 amino acids. The CDR3 loop is CASSLLAGEETQYF. CDR3 coding DNA: TGTGCCAGCAGTTTACTAGCGGGAGAAGAGACCCAGTACTTC.

The chain links TRBV7-9 to TRBJ1-5, with D possibly being TRBD1 (5 bases). The germline V gene encodes CDR1 SEHNR and CDR2 FQNEAQ (reference sequence). The CDR3 contains 13 residues. V dropped 10 bases and J dropped 1 base, with 11 bases sitting between them. This CDR3 reads CATNQGSNQPQHF. In DNA form, the CDR3 reads TGTGCCACTAATCAGGGAAGCAATCAGCCCCAGCATTTT.

The chain joins TRBV7-2 to TRBJ2-3; no reliable D call. Trimming took 1 base from V and 2 from J, leaving 10 bases between them. The CDR3 covers 15 residues. CDR1 and CDR2 from the germline V gene are SGHTA and FQGNSA. The CDR3 nucleotides read TGTGCCAGCAGCTTAGACTTCTCTTTCACAGATACGCAGTATTTT. Translated, it gives CASSLDFSFTDTQYF.